This T cell receptor beta chain was captured by sequencing in a study of T cell responses to AZD1222 COVID-19 vaccine. Study in general: Doses given second, at about 4 or about 12 weeks, were pooled.

General observations from the study: Following two doses of AZD1222, Spike-specific TCR breadth and depth rose. As reported, nearly half of all spike-specific TCRs target variant regions that are unmutated.

Turning to this clone: The antigen is unknown.

Germline CDR1 is SEHNR and CDR2 is FQNEAQ (reference sequence). This CDR3 region has 11 residues. Deletions cut 2 bases from V and 3 bases from J, with 2 bases between. The assay was immunoSEQ multiplex PCR, and TCRdb's table has in-frame clones only and misses some. Found here are 150,000 to 200,000 clones, approximately 92% of them singletons; the top ten hold approximately 2.3%. This TCR was recovered from an adult in good health. Sample: peripheral blood, taken on day 0 of AZD1222 vaccination. The V call is TRBV7-9, the J call TRBJ2-7; D unresolved. This CDR3 is CASSLLYEQYF. The CDR3 nucleotides are TGTGCCAGCAGCTTACTCTACGAGCAGTACTTC.